This T cell receptor (beta chain) is from a study of shared clonotypes between healthy human individuals. Researchers ran the assay at a deep level. Produced via immunoSEQ multiplex PCR; TCRdb's table is partial and in-frame only. The data hold about 1.5 million clones, with about 98% observed a single time. Trimming at V came to 4 bases and at J to 5 bases, leaving 2 bases not matched to a gene. Germline loops: CDR1 SGHRS, CDR2 YFSETQ. This CDR3 spans 12 amino acids. Naive CD45RA+ and memory CD45RA-negative subsets were split from CD4+ cells. The receptor was derived from a man aged 25 to 45 in good health. The sequencing input was naive CD4+ T cells sorted from blood. Subset denoted: CD45RA+ positively selected. J is TRBJ2-5 and V is TRBV5-1, with 7 nucleotides matching TRBD2. DNA for the CDR3: TGCGCCAGCAGCCCCGGGGGGGAGACCCAGTACTTC. Protein product: CASSPGGETQYF.